The next 4 T cell receptor beta chains were all read from a single sample in a study of blood T cell repertoires in COVID-19. Generated by immunoSEQ multiplex PCR, the TCRdb table keeps only in-frame clones and is missing some. The sample records more than 400,000 clones, 87% being singletons. Sequenced material: PBMCs or T cells enriched from blood (not recorded which). The receptors were sampled from a woman aged 18 to 35 who had recovered from COVID-19.

The chain is built from TRBV18 and TRBJ2-3; a weak D match, TRBD2 (6 bases). Trimming cost V 3 bases and J 1 base, with 8 bases left between them. CDR3 size: 14 residues. Looked up from germline, CDR1 is KGHSH and CDR2 is LQKENI. The CDR3 spells CASSPRDGTDTQYF. The CDR3 DNA is TGTGCCAGCTCACCGCGGGATGGCACAGATACGCAGTATTTT.

The J gene is TRBJ2-1, the V gene TRBV29-1; D is possibly TRBD1 (5 bases). The germline V gene encodes CDR1 SQVTM and CDR2 ANQGSEA. V dropped 6 bases and J dropped 0 bases, with 9 bases sitting between them. There are 13 residues in the CDR3. CDR3 in DNA: TGCAGCGTGGACAAGAGCTCCTACAATGAGCAGTTCTTC. Amino acids: CSVDKSSYNEQFF.

The gene calls are TRBV10-3 and TRBJ1-1, with 8 positions matching TRBD1. Trimming at V came to 7 bases and at J to 4 bases, leaving 2 bases not matched to a gene. The CDR3 runs to 12 residues. CDR1 ENHRY and CDR2 SYGVKD come from the germline V gene. The CDR3 reads CAITTGGTEAFF. The CDR3 coding sequence is TGTGCCATCACTACAGGGGGCACTGAAGCTTTCTTT.

Worth noting for this clone: Within the sample, other DNA sequences also encode this same CDR3. The rearrangement joins TRBV19 to TRBJ1-1, with unresolved D. The V and J ends lost 7 bases and 2 bases respectively, with 8 bases between them. The germline V gene has CDR1 LNHDA and CDR2 SQIVND (reference sequence). The CDR3 is made up of 12 amino acids. The CDR3 DNA sequence: TGTGCCAGTAAGGAGGGCAACACTGAAGCTTTCTTT. Encoded protein: CASKEGNTEAFF.